This is a list of T cell receptor beta chains from one sample in a study of shared clonotypes between healthy human individuals. Assay: immunoSEQ multiplex PCR; the TCRdb copy retains only in-frame clones and omits some. This sample has fewer than 500,000 clones, with 75% to 80% found just once. Source material: PBMCs. Receptors were obtained from a woman aged 40 to 55 in good health. Some clones in this sample may be carry-over from other donors' samples. Each CDR3 is given with its conserved first and last residue. D genes are given only for firm matches. The size entry is marked missing in some rows and otherwise reads once, few, many or a size class.

v_call	d_call	clone_size	j_call	cdr3_aa	cdr3_nt
TRBV6-5	NA	NA	TRBJ1-2	CASSSTYGYTF	TGTGCCAGCAGTTCGACCTATGGCTACACCTTC
TRBV4-1	NA	NA	TRBJ1-1	CASSQIGQGWRTEAFF	TGCGCCAGCAGCCAAATTGGGCAGGGATGGCGCACTGAAGCTTTCTTT
TRBV14	TRBD1	few	TRBJ2-7	CASSQDPLGTGRDEQYF	TGTGCCAGCAGCCAAGACCCACTCGGGACAGGGAGGGACGAGCAGTACTTC
TRBV28	NA	once	TRBJ2-1	CASSFSSAPYNEQFF	TGTGCCAGCAGTTTTTCAAGTGCCCCCTACAATGAGCAGTTCTTC
TRBV9	NA	few	TRBJ1-2	CASSARGYGYTF	TGTGCCAGCAGCGCGAGGGGTTATGGCTACACCTTC
TRBV27	TRBD2	NA	TRBJ2-7	CASSLGLAGGYEQYF	TGTGCCAGCAGTTTGGGACTAGCGGGCGGCTACGAGCAGTACTTC
TRBV7-8	NA	once	TRBJ2-1	CASSRRTRDEQFF	TGTGCCAGCAGCCGGAGGACCAGAGACGAGCAGTTCTTC
TRBV7-2	TRBD2	few	TRBJ2-1	CASSPTPGGSGYNEQFF	TGTGCCAGCAGCCCAACTCCCGGCGGGAGCGGGTACAATGAGCAGTTCTTC
TRBV5-1	NA	NA	TRBJ2-2	CASSLARRQNTGELFF	TGCGCCAGCAGCTTGGCCCGACGGCAGAACACCGGGGAGCTGTTTTTT
TRBV6-4	NA	NA	TRBJ2-1	CASSDTFGGTYNEQFF	TGTGCCAGCAGTGACACGTTTGGGGGGACGTACAATGAGCAGTTCTTC
TRBV20-1	NA	NA	TRBJ1-4	CSARGEKLFF	TGCAGTGCCAGAGGTGAAAAACTGTTTTTT
TRBV7-2	NA	NA	TRBJ2-7	CASSPGLAAYEQYF	TGTGCCAGCAGCCCGGGGCTAGCCGCCTACGAGCAGTACTTC
TRBV27	NA	NA	TRBJ2-4	CASRAGAVAKNIQYF	TGTGCCAGCAGAGCAGGGGCTGTAGCCAAAAACATTCAGTACTTC
TRBV11-2	NA	NA	TRBJ1-1	CASSFSENTEAFF	TGTGCCAGCAGCTTCTCGGAGAACACTGAAGCTTTCTTT
TRBV30	NA	NA	TRBJ1-1	CAWSRDTTEAFF	TGTGCCTGGAGTAGGGATACCACTGAAGCTTTCTTT
TRBV6-4	NA	NA	TRBJ2-3	CASSAEGGGTDTQYF	TGTGCCAGCAGTGCGGAGGGTGGAGGCACAGATACGCAGTATTTT
TRBV28	NA	NA	TRBJ2-5	CASSPFSGQETQYF	TGTGCCAGCAGTCCCTTCAGCGGCCAAGAGACCCAGTACTTC
TRBV5-1	TRBD1	NA	TRBJ1-2	CASSPGWDRNYGYTF	TGCGCCAGCAGCCCGGGTTGGGACAGGAACTATGGCTACACCTTC
TRBV11-2	TRBD2	NA	TRBJ2-3	CASSLGAGGGTDTQYF	TGTGCCAGCAGCTTAGGAGCGGGAGGCGGCACAGATACGCAGTATTTT
TRBV11-3	NA	NA	TRBJ2-5	CASSIQGGETQYF	TGTGCCAGCAGTATACAGGGTGGAGAGACCCAGTACTTC
TRBV6-6	NA	NA	TRBJ2-5	CASSYWGASRETQYF	TGTGCCAGCAGTTACTGGGGGGCCTCACGAGAGACCCAGTACTTC
TRBV6-1	TRBD2	few	TRBJ2-1	CASTELAGGYNEQFF	TGTGCCAGCACTGAACTAGCGGGAGGGTACAATGAGCAGTTCTTC
TRBV7-6	TRBD1	NA	TRBJ2-5	CASSLGTGRETQYF	TGTGCCAGCAGCTTAGGGACAGGGCGAGAGACCCAGTACTTC
TRBV6-1	NA	NA	TRBJ1-4	CASSEVGGLNEKLFF	TGTGCCAGCAGTGAAGTTGGGGGCCTTAATGAAAAACTGTTTTTT
TRBV11-2	NA	NA	TRBJ2-7	CASRPRAGRSYEQYF	TGTGCCAGCAGGCCAAGGGCGGGACGGTCCTACGAGCAGTACTTC
TRBV7-9	TRBD1	few	TRBJ2-3	CASSTTGAGDTQYF	TGTGCCAGCAGCACGACAGGGGCCGGAGATACGCAGTATTTT
TRBV18	TRBD2	NA	TRBJ2-7	CASSLGTSGRGEQYF	TGTGCCAGCTCTCTCGGGACTAGCGGGAGGGGCGAGCAGTACTTC
TRBV18	TRBD2	NA	TRBJ2-3	CASSLSGTSGTSTDTQYF	TGTGCCAGCTCACTCTCCGGGACTAGCGGAACTAGCACAGATACGCAGTATTTT
TRBV5-1	TRBD2	NA	TRBJ2-7	CASSGTPSGRPHEQYF	TGCGCCAGCAGCGGAACCCCTAGCGGGAGACCCCACGAGCAGTACTTC
TRBV5-4	NA	NA	TRBJ2-7	CASSPHGAAYEQYF	TGTGCCAGCAGCCCTCACGGGGCGGCGTACGAGCAGTACTTC
TRBV18	NA	many	TRBJ2-1	CASSRNYNEQFF	TGTGCCAGCTCCCGGAACTACAATGAGCAGTTCTTC
TRBV27	TRBD2	NA	TRBJ2-1	CASSSLAGGFNEQFF	TGTGCCAGCAGTTCCCTAGCGGGAGGCTTCAATGAGCAGTTCTTC
TRBV7-6	NA	NA	TRBJ2-2	CASSPPLRDQNTGELFF	TGTGCCAGCAGCCCACCGCTCCGGGACCAGAACACCGGGGAGCTGTTTTTT
TRBV19	NA	NA	TRBJ2-1	CASSIGLYNEQFF	TGTGCCAGTAGTATTGGCCTATACAATGAGCAGTTCTTC
TRBV7-3	TRBD2	NA	TRBJ2-5	CASSLMARLEEAGEPYQETQYF	TGTGCCAGCAGCTTAATGGCGCGGCTGGAGGAAGCGGGAGAGCCCTACCAAGAGACCCAGTACTTC
TRBV5-1	NA	NA	TRBJ1-5	CASSLGFDRSNQPQHF	TGCGCCAGCAGCCTTGGGTTCGACAGGAGCAATCAGCCCCAGCATTTT
TRBV10-1	NA	NA	TRBJ2-1	CASSESPRGNEQFF	TGCGCCAGCAGTGAGTCCCCCAGGGGCAATGAGCAGTTCTTC
TRBV29-1	NA	NA	TRBJ1-1	CSVDMGPALTEAFF	TGCAGCGTTGATATGGGACCGGCATTGACTGAAGCTTTCTTT
TRBV4-3	NA	NA	TRBJ1-3	CASSQDRLAGNTIYF	TGCGCCAGCAGCCAAGACAGGCTGGCGGGAAACACCATATATTTT
TRBV7-9	NA	NA	TRBJ2-1	CASSLSSHEQFF	TGTGCCAGCAGCTTATCTAGTCATGAGCAGTTCTTC